The 29 T cell receptor beta chains presented below share a single source sample, sequenced in a study of radiotherapy plus CTLA-4 blockade in lung cancer. Using immunoSEQ multiplex PCR, the repertoire was profiled, and TCRdb retains in-frame clones only, with some absent. The table includes roughly 110,000 clones, roughly 80% detected once. Here the sequenced sample was peripheral blood, taken from a patient treated with radiotherapy plus ipilimumab. Receptors were obtained from a human donor with non-small cell lung cancer that progressed on radiotherapy plus ipilimumab. Some clones in this sample may be carry-over from other donors' samples.

V and J are TRBV4-2 and TRBJ2-7; possibly TRBD2 for D (7 bases). CDR3 length: 16 residues. Germline V CDR1 and CDR2: LGHNA, YNFKEQ. V was pared by 0 bases and J by 6 bases, with 18 bases between. The CDR3 sequence is CASSQDGTGGPPEQYF. In DNA, the CDR3 is TGTGCCAGCAGCCAAGACGGAACGGGGGGCCCCCCCGAGCAGTACTTC.

The chain is built from TRBV18 and TRBJ1-2; 10 bases map to TRBD1. CDR1 and CDR2 (germline): KGHSH, LQKENI. V was pared by 3 bases and J by 0 bases, with 1 base of the junction left unmatched. This CDR3 has 15 amino acids. CDR3 coding DNA: TGTGCCAGCTCACCTGGGACAGGGGCTAACTATGGCTACACCTTC. Protein sequence: CASSPGTGANYGYTF. Variable domain in full (rest from reference TRBV18 and TRBJ1-2): NAGVMQNPRHLVRRRGQEARLRCSPMKGHSHVYWYRQLPEEGLKFMVYLQKENIIDESGMPKERFSAEFPKEGPSILRIQQVVRGDSAAYFCASSPGTGANYGYTFGSGTRLTVV.

This clone was seen a handful of times. The chain links TRBV15 to TRBJ1-5; no definite D call. Trimming left V 0 bases short and J 4 bases short, with 4 bases between. There are 13 residues in the CDR3. Germline loops: CDR1 LNHNV, CDR2 YYDKDF (reference sequence). The CDR3 DNA is TGTGCCACCAGCAGAGATCCGAATCAGCCCCAGCATTTT. Residues: CATSRDPNQPQHF.

This clone was seen more than once but under ten times. V usage is TRBV5-1 and J usage is TRBJ2-2; the D gene is possibly TRBD2 (6 bases). Germline assignment: CDR1 SGHRS and CDR2 YFSETQ. Trimming stripped 3 bases from V and 6 bases from J, with 15 bases between. CDR3 length: 15 amino acids. The DNA of the CDR3 is TGCGCCAGCAGCTCAGGTAGCGGACCCCCCGGGGAGCTGTTTTTT. It yields the protein CASSSGSGPPGELFF.

Remarks on this clone: The junction departs from germline at one end; a sequencing error may be responsible. DNA of the CDR3: TGTGCCAGCAGCTTGGAGGGTCACAGGGACTTC. It codes for CASSLEGHRDF. The chain joins TRBV5-5 to TRBJ2-7, with a weak D call TRBD1 (6 bases). Germline values: CDR1 SGHKS, CDR2 YYEKEE (reference sequence). The CDR3 length is 11 residues. The full variable domain, its missing parts supplied by reference TRBV5-5 and TRBJ2-7, is DAGVTQSPTHLIKTRGQQVTLRCSPISGHKSVSWYQQVLGQGPQFIFQYYEKEERGRGNFPDRFSARQFPNYSSELNVNALLLGDSALYLCASSLEGHRDFGPGTRLTVT.

V gene TRBV7-2 combines with J gene TRBJ1-2; 9 bases map to TRBD1. The CDR3 runs 15 residues. V trimming: 3 bases; J trimming: 3 bases; junction bases outside the gene matches: 5. Germline V CDR1 and CDR2: SGHTA, FQGNSA. CDR3 in DNA: TGTGCCAGCAGCTTTCAGACAGGGGGGTACTATGGCTACACCTTC. This sequence encodes CASSFQTGGYYGYTF.

This clone was detected only once. This rearrangement joins TRBV7-2 to TRBJ2-5; 14 nucleotides agree with TRBD2. The CDR3 has 17 amino acids. Trimming removed 2 bases from V and 1 base from J; junction bases left unmatched: 3. From germline, CDR1 is SGHTA and CDR2 FQGNSA. CDR3 sequence reads: CASSLMGLAGAQETQYF. The CDR3 DNA follows: TGTGCCAGCAGCTTAATGGGACTAGCGGGGGCCCAAGAGACCCAGTACTTC.

The chain is built from TRBV5-1 and TRBJ1-6; the D gene is possibly TRBD1 (6 bases). CDR1 is SGHRS, CDR2 YFSETQ, per germline. The CDR3 loop spans 15 amino acids. V lost 1 base, J lost 11 bases, and 16 bases lay in between. The CDR3 spells CASSLLGRGEAPLHF. CDR3 nucleotides: TGCGCCAGCAGCTTGCTTGGCAGGGGAGAGGCACCCCTCCACTTT.

The CDR3 bases are TGCGCCAGCAGCTTTGCCCCCGAAGAGACCCAGTACTTC. It translates to CASSFAPEETQYF. The chain recombines TRBV5-1 with TRBJ2-5; D not certain. The V gene lost 2 bases and the J gene lost 3 bases, with 8 bases spanning the gap. Germline CDR1 is SGHRS and CDR2 is YFSETQ. The CDR3 totals 13 residues. The entire variable domain, with the rest obtained from reference TRBV5-1 and TRBJ2-5, is as follows: KAGVTQTPRYLIKTRGQQVTLSCSPISGHRSVSWYQQTPGQGLQFLFEYFSETQRNKGNFPGRFSGRQFSNSRSEMNVSTLELGDSALYLCASSFAPEETQYFGPGTRLLVL.

This sequence joins TRBV7-3 and TRBJ1-4; weak D call: TRBD1 (6 bases). The germline V and J ends were trimmed by 4 bases and 3 bases, with 12 bases remaining between them. The CDR3 has 15 residues. Germline V gene lookup returns CDR1 SGHTA and CDR2 FQGTGA. DNA of the CDR3: TGTGCCAGCAGCTCCACGGGGGCGTCTAATGAAAAACTGTTTTTT. Protein sequence: CASSSTGASNEKLFF. Using reference TRBV7-3 and TRBJ1-4 for the parts outside the CDR3, the full variable domain is GAGVSQTPSNKVTEKGKYVELRCDPISGHTALYWYRQSLGQGPEFLIYFQGTGAADDSGLPNDRFFAVRPEGSVSTLKIQRTERGDSAVYLCASSSTGASNEKLFFGSGTQLSVL.

V and J are TRBV12-2 and TRBJ1-1. TRBV12-2 is given as a pseudogene. The CDR3 has 18 amino acids. The CDR3 DNA sequence: TGTGCAAGTCGCTTAGGTACCCGGGCCCAGAAGCAGGACACTGAAGCTTTCTTT. Protein sequence: CASRLGTRAQKQDTEAFF.

The V call is TRBV2, the J call TRBJ1-6, with D unclear. V dropped 7 bases and J dropped 7 bases, with 14 bases sitting between them. Germline V gives CDR1 SNHLY, CDR2 FYNNEI. The CDR3 runs 14 residues. The CDR3 reads CASTPSTRNSPLHF. For the CDR3, the DNA is TGTGCCAGCACCCCTTCTACTCGGAATTCACCCCTCCACTTT.

J is TRBJ1-2 and V is TRBV18; D is undetermined. This CDR3 has 13 amino acids. Germline V gives CDR1 KGHSH, CDR2 LQKENI. V was shortened by 2 bases and J by 7 bases, with 11 bases between the two germline ends. The CDR3 region has the DNA TGTGCCAGCTCACCAGAGGGTACGGTTGGCTACACCTTC. Its protein is CASSPEGTVGYTF.

This chain links TRBV4-3 with TRBJ2-5; TRBD2 matches at 14 bases. With 4 bases clipped from V and 5 bases from J, the junction kept 9 bases outside the gene matches. CDR1 LGHNA and CDR2 YSLEER come from the germline V gene. CDR3 length equals 17 residues. The CDR3 region is CASSPGRLAGGIETQYF. In DNA form, the CDR3 reads TGCGCCAGCAGCCCCGGTCGACTAGCGGGGGGGATTGAGACCCAGTACTTC.

The gene calls are TRBV7-2 and TRBJ1-2, with TRBD1 identical over 8 bases. The CDR3 consists of 15 residues. V was pared by 7 bases and J by 5 bases, with 12 bases of the junction left unmatched. Germline V gives CDR1 SGHTA, CDR2 FQGNSA. The CDR3: CASKITGGAAYGYTF. CDR3 nucleotides: TGTGCCAGCAAAATTACAGGGGGAGCAGCGTATGGCTACACCTTC.

This chain links TRBV5-1 with TRBJ2-3; 12 bases are a match to TRBD2. This CDR3 is built from 16 residues. Germline V gene sequence: CDR1 SGHRS, CDR2 YFSETQ. J gave up 8 bases and V 1 base, and 8 bases lay outside the gene matches. CDR3 protein: CASSLPSGGASGTQYF. The CDR3 nucleotides are TGCGCCAGCAGCTTGCCTAGCGGGGGGGCCTCGGGTACGCAGTATTTT.

J is TRBJ2-7 and V is TRBV28; 15 bases map to TRBD2. CDR1 is MDHEN and CDR2 is SYDVKM in the germline V gene. There are 18 residues in the CDR3. With 3 bases clipped from V and 4 bases from J, the junction kept 10 bases outside the gene matches. The CDR3 loop reads CASSLNKGLAGGNYEQYF. In DNA form, the CDR3 reads TGTGCCAGCAGTTTGAACAAGGGACTAGCGGGGGGAAATTACGAGCAGTACTTC.

V gene TRBV18 combines with J gene TRBJ1-1, with D hard to call. Trimming stripped 1 base from V and 8 bases from J, with 11 bases between. There are 13 residues in the CDR3. Germline V CDR1 and CDR2: KGHSH, LQKENI. The CDR3 sequence: CASSPREGMEAFF. In nucleotides, the CDR3 is TGTGCCAGCTCACCACGGGAAGGAATGGAAGCTTTCTTT.

The V gene is TRBV7-2, the J gene TRBJ1-2, with D possibly being TRBD1 (6 bases). CDR3 size: 14 residues. CDR1 is SGHTA, CDR2 FQGNSA, per germline. The V end was cut by 5 bases, the J end by 3 bases, with 13 bases between. As DNA, the CDR3 is TGTGCCAGCAGCACGGGGACAAGTGACTATGGCTACACCTTC. Protein: CASSTGTSDYGYTF.

This chain uses TRBV7-6 with TRBJ1-2; D might be TRBD1 (5 bases). The length of the CDR3 is 13 residues. CDR1 is SGHVS and CDR2 is FNYEAQ in the germline V gene. Between the trimmed V and J ends, which lost 5 bases and 2 bases, there was a span of 9 bases. The CDR3, as DNA: TGTGCCAGCAGCCCGTCAGGGAACTATGGCTACACCTTC. Protein: CASSPSGNYGYTF.

The rearrangement uses TRBV19 and TRBJ2-7; the D gene is possibly TRBD1 (7 bases). Trimming removed 4 bases at V and 7 bases at J, with 20 bases between. Germline values: CDR1 LNHDA, CDR2 SQIVND (reference sequence). This CDR3 is 15 amino acids long. For the CDR3, the DNA is TGTGCCAGTAGTACCTCGACACAATCAGGGGGGGAGCAGTACTTC. Translation: CASSTSTQSGGEQYF. Variable domain in full (rest from reference TRBV19 and TRBJ2-7): DGGITQSPKYLFRKEGQNVTLSCEQNLNHDAMYWYRQDPGQGLRLIYYSQIVNDFQKGDIAEGYSVSREKKESFPLTVTSAQKNPTAFYLCASSTSTQSGGEQYFGPGTRLTVT.

CDR3 in amino acids: CASSLRLSNSNQPQHF. As DNA, the CDR3 is TGTGCCAGCAGTTTACGGCTCAGTAATAGCAATCAGCCCCAGCATTTT. This rearrangement joins TRBV28 to TRBJ1-5; D remains unclear. This CDR3 has 16 residues. Per the germline V gene, CDR1 is MDHEN and CDR2 is SYDVKM. V lost 2 bases to trimming and J lost 0 bases, with 11 bases between them.

The chain couples TRBV6-4 to TRBJ2-1; 8 bases are shared with TRBD2. J gave up 7 bases and V 0 bases, and 8 bases lay outside the gene matches. The CDR3 extends over 16 amino acids. Germline CDR1 reads MRHNA; CDR2 reads SNTAGT. As DNA, the CDR3 is TGTGCCAGCAGTGACTCATGGGGCGGGAGGATAAATGAGCAGTTCTTC. Protein product: CASSDSWGGRINEQFF.

The chain employs TRBV7-2 and TRBJ1-2, with a possible D match to TRBD1 (5 bases). The CDR3 has 17 residues. V shed 2 bases and J shed 0 bases, with 16 bases lying between them. The germline gives CDR1 SGHTA, CDR2 FQGNSA. The CDR3 reads CASSLTAREGSNYGYTF. CDR3 coding DNA: TGTGCCAGCAGCTTAACGGCCAGGGAAGGGTCTAACTATGGCTACACCTTC.

V gene TRBV4-3 combines with J gene TRBJ2-5; D possibly corresponds to TRBD2 (7 bases). This CDR3 comprises 14 residues. Germline V gene lookup returns CDR1 LGHNA and CDR2 YSLEER. V lost 1 base and J 7 bases, leaving 13 bases between the germline ends. The DNA for the CDR3 is TGCGCCAGCAGCCAAGTTTGGGGAGGGGGGACCCAGTACTTC. Its protein product is CASSQVWGGGTQYF.

The chain joins TRBV18 to TRBJ1-2, with 8 bases that match TRBD1. Germline V gene data show CDR1 as KGHSH and CDR2 as LQKENI. Trimming cost V 1 base and J 9 bases; bases outside gene matches: 16. The CDR3 has 17 amino acids. This chain's CDR3 is CASSPRRTGRGMLSYTF. CDR3 sequence (DNA): TGTGCCAGCTCACCACGAAGGACAGGGCGGGGAATGTTAAGCTACACCTTC.

The CDR3, as DNA: TGCGCCAGCAGCTTGGGACGATCGAGTCGGGGACTAGGGTTAGAGACCCAGTACTTC. Amino acid sequence: CASSLGRSSRGLGLETQYF. The chain couples TRBV5-1 to TRBJ2-5; 8 nucleotides align to TRBD2. Per the germline V gene, CDR1 is SGHRS and CDR2 is YFSETQ. There are 19 residues in the CDR3. The V and J ends lost 0 bases and 4 bases, in that order; junction bases with no gene match: 17.

In its sample, this clone was seen a few times. The J gene is TRBJ2-3, the V gene TRBV18; 8 bases are a match to TRBD2. The CDR3 is 15 residues long. J lost 1 base, V lost 3 bases, and 3 bases had no gene match. Germline V gene data show CDR1 as KGHSH and CDR2 as LQKENI. Here the CDR3 DNA reads TGTGCCAGCTCACCCGGGGGGGCTGGCACAGATACGCAGTATTTT. Protein: CASSPGGAGTDTQYF. Filled out from reference TRBV18 and TRBJ2-3, the complete variable domain reads NAGVMQNPRHLVRRRGQEARLRCSPMKGHSHVYWYRQLPEEGLKFMVYLQKENIIDESGMPKERFSAEFPKEGPSILRIQQVVRGDSAAYFCASSPGGAGTDTQYFGPGTRLTVL.

This clone was seen only a few times. The chain's CDR3 is CASSGGVGQPQHF. CDR3 nucleotide sequence: TGTGCCAGCAGCGGAGGGGTGGGGCAGCCCCAGCATTTT. The rearrangement links TRBV9 to TRBJ1-5; perhaps TRBD1 as D (5 bases). V lost 3 bases and J lost 7, with 11 bases in between. This CDR3 is built from 13 residues. From germline, CDR1 is SGDLS and CDR2 YYNGEE.